The next 14 T cell receptor beta chains were all read from a single sample in a study of Ad26.COV2.S vaccination and SARS-CoV-2 variants. TCRdb keeps only in-frame clones here, not all; method: immunoSEQ multiplex PCR. The sample includes fewer than 400,000 clones, around four fifths of them seen just once. As for treatment: roughly 20 received Ad26.COV2.S at low or high dose, single or two shots; five or six received placebo; per-sample allocation not given. Material that was analyzed had been drawn on day 63 after the first vaccine or placebo injection. The source material was peripheral blood, sampled in a trial of Ad26.COV2.S vaccine versus placebo. These receptors were taken from a person between 18 and 60 years old who received the Ad26.COV2.S COVID-19 vaccine or a placebo.

The J gene is TRBJ2-1, the V gene TRBV27; 7 positions agree with TRBD2. There are 17 residues in the CDR3. Germline V CDR1 and CDR2: MNHEY, SMNVEV (reference sequence). V lost 5 bases, J lost 4 bases, and 14 bases stayed unmatched. The CDR3 region is CASSPIVVSGVYNEQFF. CDR3 sequence (DNA): TGTGCCAGCAGTCCCATAGTCGTCAGCGGGGTTTACAATGAGCAGTTCTTC.

This clone has only a few counts. The V call is TRBV7-9, the J call TRBJ1-2; 8 bases are shared with TRBD1. In germline, CDR1 is SEHNR, CDR2 FQNEAQ (reference sequence). J lost 4 bases, V lost 0 bases, and 10 bases had no gene match. This CDR3 spans 17 amino acids. CDR3 sequence (DNA): TGTGCCAGCAGCTTAGCGGGACTACAGGGGGGAAGCTATGGCTACACCTTC. This codes for CASSLAGLQGGSYGYTF.

A few counts support this clone. In nucleotides, the CDR3 is TGTGCCAGCAGCTTAACCCACGCCCCCGTTGGCGGGGAGCTGTTTTTT. Protein: CASSLTHAPVGGELFF. J is TRBJ2-2 and V is TRBV7-3; D uncertain. This CDR3 comprises 16 residues. Germline V gene sequence: CDR1 SGHTA, CDR2 FQGTGA. V lost 0 bases and J lost 7, with 15 bases in between.

The CDR3 DNA sequence: TGTGCCAGCAGAGCCGGGGGGAAGGCTGAAGCTTTCTTT. Its protein product is CASRAGGKAEAFF. The chain is built from TRBV4-2 and TRBJ1-1, with a tentative D call TRBD1 (5 bases). The CDR3 covers 13 residues. The germline gives CDR1 LGHNA, CDR2 YNFKEQ. The V end was cut by 6 bases, the J end by 6 bases, with 14 bases between.

V is TRBV29-1 and J is TRBJ1-1; the D gene is possibly TRBD1 (6 bases). This CDR3 is 13 amino acids long. Trimming removed 1 base from V and 1 base from J, with 7 bases in between. CDR1 SQVTM and CDR2 ANQGSEA come from the germline V gene. The CDR3 coding sequence is TGCAGCGTTGAAGGGGACAAGAACACTGAAGCTTTCTTT. Translated, it gives CSVEGDKNTEAFF.

This chain joins TRBV27 and TRBJ2-2; D gene uncertain. The V gene's germline CDR1 is MNHEY and CDR2 SMNVEV (reference sequence). The CDR3 is made up of 14 amino acids. V lost 0 bases, J lost 4 bases, and 6 bases lay in between. Here the CDR3 DNA reads TGTGCCAGCAGTTTATCACGCGCCACCGGGGAGCTGTTTTTT. The encoded protein is CASSLSRATGELFF.

The CDR3 nucleotides read TGCGCCAGCAGCACGCGGCTGGAACACCAGTATCGGACCATAAGAAACACCATATATTTT. This encodes CASSTRLEHQYRTIRNTIYF. The chain combines TRBV4-1 with TRBJ1-3; no definite D call. The ends were cut back, 5 bases at V and 5 bases at J, with 31 bases in the middle. Germline values: CDR1 MGHRA, CDR2 YSYEKL. The length of the CDR3 is 20 residues.

The V call is TRBV19, the J call TRBJ1-5, with a possible D match to TRBD1 (6 bases). This CDR3 is built from 16 residues. Germline V gene lookup returns CDR1 LNHDA and CDR2 SQIVND (reference sequence). V dropped 1 base and J dropped 3 bases, with 13 bases sitting between them. The CDR3 DNA sequence: TGTGCCAGTAGTATAGGGGGGACACTCCCCAATCAGCCCCAGCATTTT. Its protein is CASSIGGTLPNQPQHF.

The CDR3 loop is CASSLRLAGGQTQYF. The CDR3 region has the DNA TGTGCCAGCAGCTTACGGCTAGCGGGGGGGCAAACCCAGTACTTC. The chain employs TRBV7-2 and TRBJ2-5, with TRBD2 identical over 12 bases. The germline gives CDR1 SGHTA, CDR2 FQGNSA. CDR3 length equals 15 residues. Trimming cost V 2 bases and J 8 bases; bases outside gene matches: 6.

The chain recombines TRBV3-1 (or the pseudogene TRBV3-2) with TRBJ2-5; D ambiguous. CDR1 LGHDT and CDR2 YNNKEL come from the germline V gene (reference sequence). Trimming took 1 base from V and 10 from J, leaving 16 bases between them. The CDR3 has 14 amino acids. The CDR3 DNA is TGTGCCAGCAGCCAAGGGCGGACGGCCGTGAACCAGTACTTC. Amino acids: CASSQGRTAVNQYF.

The sample holds many counts of this clone. The chain has TRBV18 and TRBJ2-1, with D possibly matching TRBD2 (6 bases). The CDR3 loop spans 17 amino acids. The V and J ends lost 0 bases and 2 bases respectively, with 14 bases between them. CDR1 KGHSH and CDR2 LQKENI come from the germline V gene. The CDR3 region is CASSPPLASEAYNEQFF. The CDR3 DNA sequence: TGTGCCAGCTCACCACCGTTAGCTAGCGAGGCCTACAATGAGCAGTTCTTC. Full variable domain (outside the CDR3, taken from reference TRBV18 and TRBJ2-1): NAGVMQNPRHLVRRRGQEARLRCSPMKGHSHVYWYRQLPEEGLKFMVYLQKENIIDESGMPKERFSAEFPKEGPSILRIQQVVRGDSAAYFCASSPPLASEAYNEQFFGPGTRLTVL.

The chain couples TRBV6-5 to TRBJ2-2; weak D call: TRBD2 (5 bases). This CDR3 contains 14 residues. V gave up 0 bases and J gave up 6 bases, with 8 bases separating them. The V gene's germline CDR1 is MNHEY and CDR2 SVGAGI. As DNA, the CDR3 is TGTGCCAGCAGTTACTCGCGGGTGGCCGGGGAGCTGTTTTTT. It yields the protein CASSYSRVAGELFF.

The chain joins TRBV6-5 to TRBJ1-4; no clear D gene. CDR3 size: 15 residues. V shed 0 bases and J shed 7 bases, with 12 bases lying between them. CDR1 is MNHEY, CDR2 SVGAGI, per germline. The CDR3 DNA follows: TGTGCCAGCAGTTACTCGAGCAGTCACGGTGAAAAACTGTTTTTT. Translating it yields CASSYSSSHGEKLFF.

This clone turned up a few times. V is TRBV5-1 and J is TRBJ1-6, with a weak D call TRBD1 (6 bases). V gave up 9 bases and J gave up 6 bases, with 28 bases separating them. The CDR3 totals 18 residues. Per germline, CDR1 SGHRS and CDR2 YFSETQ. As DNA, the CDR3 is TGCGCCACCCTCGATGGACAGCCGTCGTATTCCGCTAATTCACCCCTCCACTTT. This sequence encodes CATLDGQPSYSANSPLHF.